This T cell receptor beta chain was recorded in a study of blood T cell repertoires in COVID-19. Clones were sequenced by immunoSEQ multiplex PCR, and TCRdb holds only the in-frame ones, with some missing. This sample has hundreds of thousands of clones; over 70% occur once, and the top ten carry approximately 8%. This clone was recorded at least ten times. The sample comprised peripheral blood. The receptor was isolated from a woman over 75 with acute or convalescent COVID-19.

The CDR3 DNA follows: TGTGCCAGCAGCGCTTCCCTGGTTGGAGCCAATGAGCAGTTCTTC. Residues: CASSASLVGANEQFF. The chain carries TRBV11-2 and TRBJ2-1; D remains unclear. The germline CDR1 and CDR2 sequences are SGHAT and FQNNGV. CDR3 length: 15 amino acids. Deletions cut 5 bases from V and 6 bases from J, with 17 bases between.